This entry concerns a single T cell receptor beta chain. Methods used by the authors: Amplification of reference gene primers provided the estimated nucleated cell counts. Data came from immunoSEQ multiplex PCR; TCRdb stores just in-frame clones and leaves some out. Clone size and the V and J calls come from that table; the DNA yielded D and trimming. Of 350,000 or so clones in the sample, 88% were seen once. Participants were aged about 18 to 90 years, lived in 25 or so US areas, and enrolled virtually. This CDR3 has 15 amino acids. Germline V gene lookup returns CDR1 SGDLS and CDR2 YYNGEE. Trimming took off 9 bases at V and 6 bases at J, with 22 bases between the two ends. These data originate in a study of blood T cell repertoires in COVID-19. Turning to the study itself: PBMCs, B-cell-depleted T cells, or T cells were the source of the cDNA or gDNA that made up the material.

This sequence originates from a woman in her thirties who had been exposed to COVID-19. The chain recombines TRBV9 with TRBJ2-1; no clear D gene. Sequenced: PBMCs or T cells enriched from blood (not recorded which). The CDR3 DNA is TGTGCCACCTCCCCTTCCGGTCCTTCCATCAATGAGCAGTTCTTC. Translated, it gives CATSPSGPSINEQFF.